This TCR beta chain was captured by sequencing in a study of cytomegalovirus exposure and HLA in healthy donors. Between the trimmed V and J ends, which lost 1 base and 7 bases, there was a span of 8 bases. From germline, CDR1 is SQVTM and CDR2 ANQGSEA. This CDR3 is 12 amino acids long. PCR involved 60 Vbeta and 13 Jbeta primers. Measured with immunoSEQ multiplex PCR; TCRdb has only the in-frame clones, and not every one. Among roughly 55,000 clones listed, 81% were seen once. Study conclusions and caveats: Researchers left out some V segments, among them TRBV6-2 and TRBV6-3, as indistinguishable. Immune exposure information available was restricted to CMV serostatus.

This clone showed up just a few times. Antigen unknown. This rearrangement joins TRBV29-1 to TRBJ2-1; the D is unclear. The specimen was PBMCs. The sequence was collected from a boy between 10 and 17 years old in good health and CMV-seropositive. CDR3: CSVEVHLNEQFF. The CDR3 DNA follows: TGCAGCGTTGAAGTGCACTTGAATGAGCAGTTCTTC.